One TCR beta chain is described in this entry. Its matching antigen is unknown. Germline CDR1 is SGHRS and CDR2 is YFSETQ. The CDR3 extends over 14 amino acids. Losses at the gene ends were 3 bases for V and 2 bases for J; bases not matched to a gene: 4. Data came from immunoSEQ multiplex PCR; TCRdb stores just in-frame clones and leaves some out. The table has more than 80,000 clones, 85% to 90% seen once. This sample is part of a study of T cell responses to AZD1222 COVID-19 vaccine. Study-level points and caveats: With dominance at 160-218 and 743-854, vaccine-associated CD4 TCRs spanned spike.

This clonotype was sampled from an adult in good health. The specimen was peripheral blood, collected on day 0 of MenACWY control vaccination. The chain couples TRBV5-1 to TRBJ1-1, with TRBD1 matching 7 bases. In nucleotides, the CDR3 is TGCGCCAGCAGCTCACAGGGGTTTAACACTGAAGCTTTCTTT. Protein: CASSSQGFNTEAFF.